This TCR beta chain was found in a study of shared clonotypes between healthy human individuals. The wider study: The study drew on a couple of women and a few men aged 18 to 49 as donors. General study points: Sharing of clonotypes among donors was expected to vary with sequencing depth.

This clone was counted once. Its antigen is not known. V was clipped by 4 bases and J by 3 bases; unmatched bases: 5. CDR3 length: 14 residues. The V gene's germline CDR1 is SGHNT and CDR2 YYREEE (reference sequence). Unsorted PBMC DNA was run through sequencing on ten immunoSEQ deep assay plates. Some clones are missing from TCRdb's copy, which holds only in-frame ones; the method was immunoSEQ multiplex PCR. There are 450,000 or so clones in the sample; roughly 80% occur only once, and around 12% lies in the top ten. This TCR was sampled from a middle-aged woman in good health. Some clones in this sample may be carry-over from other donors' samples. The sequenced sample consisted of PBMCs. The chain combines TRBV5-4 with TRBJ2-5; 8 bases agree with TRBD2. CDR3 DNA: TGTGCCAGCAGCCCAACTAGCGGAAAAGAGACCCAGTACTTC. Amino acids: CASSPTSGKETQYF.